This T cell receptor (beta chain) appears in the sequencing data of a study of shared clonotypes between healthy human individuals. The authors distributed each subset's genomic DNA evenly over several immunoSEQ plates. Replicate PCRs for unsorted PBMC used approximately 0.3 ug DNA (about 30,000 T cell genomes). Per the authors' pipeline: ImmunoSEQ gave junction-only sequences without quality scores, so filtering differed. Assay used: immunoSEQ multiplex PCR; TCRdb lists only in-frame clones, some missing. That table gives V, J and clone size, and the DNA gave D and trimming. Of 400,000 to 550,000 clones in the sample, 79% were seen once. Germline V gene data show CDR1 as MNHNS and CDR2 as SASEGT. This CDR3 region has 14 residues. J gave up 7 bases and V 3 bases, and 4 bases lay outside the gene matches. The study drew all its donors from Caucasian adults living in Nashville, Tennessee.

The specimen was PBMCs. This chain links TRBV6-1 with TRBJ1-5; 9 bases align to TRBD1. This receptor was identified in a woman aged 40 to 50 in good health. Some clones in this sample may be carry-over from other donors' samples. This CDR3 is CASSDGQGHQPQHF. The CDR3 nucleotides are TGTGCCAGCAGTGACGGACAGGGGCACCAGCCCCAGCATTTT.